These 16 T cell receptor beta chains came from one sample sequenced in a study of T cell responses to AZD1222 COVID-19 vaccine. The repertoire was sequenced with immunoSEQ multiplex PCR; TCRdb's copy has only in-frame clones and lacks some. The sample contains some 150,000 clones, 90% of which appear only once. Sequencing was performed on peripheral blood, taken on day 0 of AZD1222 vaccination. The source of these receptors is an adult in good health.

The chain's CDR3 is CASSLAGGSGANVLTF. The CDR3 nucleotides are TGTGCCAGCAGCTTGGCGGGCGGGTCTGGGGCCAACGTCCTGACTTTC. The rearrangement joins TRBV5-4 to TRBJ2-6, with D perhaps TRBD2 (5 bases). The CDR3 totals 16 residues. The ends were cut back, 0 bases at V and 1 base at J, with 8 bases in the middle. Germline loops: CDR1 SGHNT, CDR2 YYREEE (reference sequence).

This chain joins TRBV27 and TRBJ2-1; D remains unclear. V lost 3 bases, J lost 5 bases, and 8 bases lay in between. The CDR3 loop spans 13 amino acids. Germline V CDR1 and CDR2: MNHEY, SMNVEV (reference sequence). CDR3: CASSFALNNEQFF. The CDR3 region has the DNA TGTGCCAGCAGTTTCGCTCTTAACAATGAGCAGTTCTTC.

J is TRBJ1-6 and V is TRBV3-1 (or the pseudogene TRBV3-2); a weak D match, TRBD1 (6 bases). V lost 6 bases, J lost 6 bases, and 18 bases lay in between. CDR1 and CDR2 (germline): LGHDT, YNNKEL (reference sequence). The CDR3 loop spans 16 amino acids. The CDR3 nucleotides read TGTGCCAGCAGTAAAAAGGCGTCAGGGGCTAATTCACCCCTCCACTTT. Encoded protein: CASSKKASGANSPLHF.

The chain uses TRBV6-5 and TRBJ1-6; D unresolved. The germline CDR1 and CDR2 sequences are MNHEY and SVGAGI. This CDR3 is 13 amino acids long. V lost 0 bases, J lost 10 bases, and 7 bases lay in between. The CDR3 sequence: CASSYSDRSPLHF. As DNA, the CDR3 is TGTGCCAGCAGTTACTCGGATAGGTCACCCCTCCACTTT.

The rearrangement joins TRBV28 to TRBJ1-1; unclear D gene. With 5 bases removed from V and 0 bases from J, the gap between germline ends came to 13 bases. The CDR3 has 15 residues. The germline V gene encodes CDR1 MDHEN and CDR2 SYDVKM. The DNA of the CDR3 is TGTGCCAGCAGTCTCGGACTTACCATGAACACTGAAGCTTTCTTT. This sequence encodes CASSLGLTMNTEAFF.

The V call is TRBV9, the J call TRBJ1-2, with D possibly matching TRBD1 (6 bases). Germline values: CDR1 SGDLS, CDR2 YYNGEE. Trimming pared 3 bases from V and 7 bases from J, leaving 22 bases between. The CDR3 consists of 16 residues. The CDR3 nucleotides are TGTGCCAGCAGCGAAACACCTCTGGGGGGCTCGGGTGGCTACACCTTC. It codes for CASSETPLGGSGGYTF.

This chain uses TRBV7-2 with TRBJ2-1, with D possibly TRBD2 on 5 matching bases. The length of the CDR3 is 14 residues. Trimming left V 1 base short and J 9 bases short, with 13 bases between. Germline CDR1 is SGHTA and CDR2 is FQGNSA. In DNA form, the CDR3 reads TGTGCCAGCAGCTTAGACTGGAGGCGGACTGAGCAGTTCTTC. It yields the protein CASSLDWRRTEQFF.

The chain joins TRBV28 to TRBJ1-2; possibly TRBD1 for D (6 bases). Germline loops: CDR1 MDHEN, CDR2 SYDVKM. CDR3 length: 14 amino acids. Trimming removed 5 bases at V and 5 bases at J, with 15 bases between. DNA of the CDR3: TGTGCCAGCAGTGGAGACCGGGACAAGTATGGCTACACCTTC. It is translated as CASSGDRDKYGYTF.

The chain joins TRBV25-1 to TRBJ2-1, with D perhaps matching TRBD2 (7 bases). Germline CDR1 reads MGHDK; CDR2 reads SYGVNS. The CDR3 has 15 amino acids. The germline V and J ends were trimmed by 1 base and 4 bases, with 11 bases remaining between them. The CDR3 spells CASSEWGGPYNEQFF. DNA for the CDR3: TGTGCCAGCAGTGAATGGGGGGGCCCATACAATGAGCAGTTCTTC.

The chain joins TRBV5-4 to TRBJ1-3; 12 bases agree with TRBD1. V trimming: 4 bases; J trimming: 2 bases; junction bases outside the gene matches: 7. CDR1 SGHNT and CDR2 YYREEE come from the germline V gene (reference sequence). The CDR3 sequence is 17 residues long. CDR3 nucleotide sequence: TGTGCCAGCAGCCCTGCGGGGACAGGGGGCGCTGGAAACACCATATATTTT. This encodes CASSPAGTGGAGNTIYF.

The chain uses TRBV7-2 and TRBJ2-1, with D perhaps being TRBD1 or TRBD2 (6 bases each). The CDR3 spans 14 residues. CDR1 is SGHTA, CDR2 FQGNSA, per germline. With 4 bases removed from V and 7 bases from J, the gap between germline ends came to 14 bases. The CDR3 DNA reads TGTGCCAGCAGCTCCGAGGGGGGTCGGAATGAGCAGTTCTTC. This codes for CASSSEGGRNEQFF.

This rearrangement joins TRBV5-1 to TRBJ2-7; a weak D match, TRBD2 (5 bases). The germline V gene encodes CDR1 SGHRS and CDR2 YFSETQ. The CDR3 extends over 14 amino acids. V lost 0 bases, J lost 7 bases, and 14 bases lay in between. As DNA, the CDR3 is TGCGCCAGCAGCTTGGATCCGGGTTCGGGAGAGCAGTACTTC. The encoded protein is CASSLDPGSGEQYF. Full variable domain (rest looked up from reference TRBV5-1 and TRBJ2-7): KAGVTQTPRYLIKTRGQQVTLSCSPISGHRSVSWYQQTPGQGLQFLFEYFSETQRNKGNFPGRFSGRQFSNSRSEMNVSTLELGDSALYLCASSLDPGSGEQYFGPGTRLTVT.

This clone appeared a single time. The chain is built from TRBV7-9 and TRBJ2-2, with a possible D match to TRBD1 (7 bases). V dropped 4 bases and J dropped 7 bases, with 28 bases sitting between them. The germline V gene has CDR1 SEHNR and CDR2 FQNEAQ (reference sequence). The CDR3 has 19 residues. The CDR3 reads CASSSQGSTRVEPYGELFF. The CDR3 DNA reads as TGTGCCAGCAGCTCACAGGGGTCGACTAGAGTCGAGCCGTACGGGGAGCTGTTTTTT.

The chain joins TRBV7-9 to TRBJ1-2; D is undetermined. In germline, CDR1 is SEHNR, CDR2 FQNEAQ (reference sequence). V gave up 5 bases and J gave up 4 bases, with 17 bases separating them. CDR3 length equals 15 residues. The CDR3 here is CASSGTGFGSYGYTF. As DNA, the CDR3 is TGTGCCAGCAGCGGAACGGGATTTGGCAGCTATGGCTACACCTTC.

The V and J genes are TRBV21-1 and TRBJ1-2. TRBV21-1 is marked as a pseudogene. The CDR3 sequence is 14 residues long. For the CDR3, the DNA is TGTGCCAGCAGTGGACCCTGGGCGATATATGGCTACACCTTC. It specifies CASSGPWAIYGYTF.

The genes are TRBV5-1 and TRBJ2-1, with 9 positions matching TRBD2. In germline, CDR1 is SGHRS, CDR2 YFSETQ. V trimming: 4 bases; J trimming: 3 bases; junction bases outside the gene matches: 8. The CDR3 totals 16 residues. The DNA of the CDR3 is TGCGCCAGCAGCATTAAACTAGCGGGCCTCTACAATGAGCAGTTCTTC. As protein: CASSIKLAGLYNEQFF.